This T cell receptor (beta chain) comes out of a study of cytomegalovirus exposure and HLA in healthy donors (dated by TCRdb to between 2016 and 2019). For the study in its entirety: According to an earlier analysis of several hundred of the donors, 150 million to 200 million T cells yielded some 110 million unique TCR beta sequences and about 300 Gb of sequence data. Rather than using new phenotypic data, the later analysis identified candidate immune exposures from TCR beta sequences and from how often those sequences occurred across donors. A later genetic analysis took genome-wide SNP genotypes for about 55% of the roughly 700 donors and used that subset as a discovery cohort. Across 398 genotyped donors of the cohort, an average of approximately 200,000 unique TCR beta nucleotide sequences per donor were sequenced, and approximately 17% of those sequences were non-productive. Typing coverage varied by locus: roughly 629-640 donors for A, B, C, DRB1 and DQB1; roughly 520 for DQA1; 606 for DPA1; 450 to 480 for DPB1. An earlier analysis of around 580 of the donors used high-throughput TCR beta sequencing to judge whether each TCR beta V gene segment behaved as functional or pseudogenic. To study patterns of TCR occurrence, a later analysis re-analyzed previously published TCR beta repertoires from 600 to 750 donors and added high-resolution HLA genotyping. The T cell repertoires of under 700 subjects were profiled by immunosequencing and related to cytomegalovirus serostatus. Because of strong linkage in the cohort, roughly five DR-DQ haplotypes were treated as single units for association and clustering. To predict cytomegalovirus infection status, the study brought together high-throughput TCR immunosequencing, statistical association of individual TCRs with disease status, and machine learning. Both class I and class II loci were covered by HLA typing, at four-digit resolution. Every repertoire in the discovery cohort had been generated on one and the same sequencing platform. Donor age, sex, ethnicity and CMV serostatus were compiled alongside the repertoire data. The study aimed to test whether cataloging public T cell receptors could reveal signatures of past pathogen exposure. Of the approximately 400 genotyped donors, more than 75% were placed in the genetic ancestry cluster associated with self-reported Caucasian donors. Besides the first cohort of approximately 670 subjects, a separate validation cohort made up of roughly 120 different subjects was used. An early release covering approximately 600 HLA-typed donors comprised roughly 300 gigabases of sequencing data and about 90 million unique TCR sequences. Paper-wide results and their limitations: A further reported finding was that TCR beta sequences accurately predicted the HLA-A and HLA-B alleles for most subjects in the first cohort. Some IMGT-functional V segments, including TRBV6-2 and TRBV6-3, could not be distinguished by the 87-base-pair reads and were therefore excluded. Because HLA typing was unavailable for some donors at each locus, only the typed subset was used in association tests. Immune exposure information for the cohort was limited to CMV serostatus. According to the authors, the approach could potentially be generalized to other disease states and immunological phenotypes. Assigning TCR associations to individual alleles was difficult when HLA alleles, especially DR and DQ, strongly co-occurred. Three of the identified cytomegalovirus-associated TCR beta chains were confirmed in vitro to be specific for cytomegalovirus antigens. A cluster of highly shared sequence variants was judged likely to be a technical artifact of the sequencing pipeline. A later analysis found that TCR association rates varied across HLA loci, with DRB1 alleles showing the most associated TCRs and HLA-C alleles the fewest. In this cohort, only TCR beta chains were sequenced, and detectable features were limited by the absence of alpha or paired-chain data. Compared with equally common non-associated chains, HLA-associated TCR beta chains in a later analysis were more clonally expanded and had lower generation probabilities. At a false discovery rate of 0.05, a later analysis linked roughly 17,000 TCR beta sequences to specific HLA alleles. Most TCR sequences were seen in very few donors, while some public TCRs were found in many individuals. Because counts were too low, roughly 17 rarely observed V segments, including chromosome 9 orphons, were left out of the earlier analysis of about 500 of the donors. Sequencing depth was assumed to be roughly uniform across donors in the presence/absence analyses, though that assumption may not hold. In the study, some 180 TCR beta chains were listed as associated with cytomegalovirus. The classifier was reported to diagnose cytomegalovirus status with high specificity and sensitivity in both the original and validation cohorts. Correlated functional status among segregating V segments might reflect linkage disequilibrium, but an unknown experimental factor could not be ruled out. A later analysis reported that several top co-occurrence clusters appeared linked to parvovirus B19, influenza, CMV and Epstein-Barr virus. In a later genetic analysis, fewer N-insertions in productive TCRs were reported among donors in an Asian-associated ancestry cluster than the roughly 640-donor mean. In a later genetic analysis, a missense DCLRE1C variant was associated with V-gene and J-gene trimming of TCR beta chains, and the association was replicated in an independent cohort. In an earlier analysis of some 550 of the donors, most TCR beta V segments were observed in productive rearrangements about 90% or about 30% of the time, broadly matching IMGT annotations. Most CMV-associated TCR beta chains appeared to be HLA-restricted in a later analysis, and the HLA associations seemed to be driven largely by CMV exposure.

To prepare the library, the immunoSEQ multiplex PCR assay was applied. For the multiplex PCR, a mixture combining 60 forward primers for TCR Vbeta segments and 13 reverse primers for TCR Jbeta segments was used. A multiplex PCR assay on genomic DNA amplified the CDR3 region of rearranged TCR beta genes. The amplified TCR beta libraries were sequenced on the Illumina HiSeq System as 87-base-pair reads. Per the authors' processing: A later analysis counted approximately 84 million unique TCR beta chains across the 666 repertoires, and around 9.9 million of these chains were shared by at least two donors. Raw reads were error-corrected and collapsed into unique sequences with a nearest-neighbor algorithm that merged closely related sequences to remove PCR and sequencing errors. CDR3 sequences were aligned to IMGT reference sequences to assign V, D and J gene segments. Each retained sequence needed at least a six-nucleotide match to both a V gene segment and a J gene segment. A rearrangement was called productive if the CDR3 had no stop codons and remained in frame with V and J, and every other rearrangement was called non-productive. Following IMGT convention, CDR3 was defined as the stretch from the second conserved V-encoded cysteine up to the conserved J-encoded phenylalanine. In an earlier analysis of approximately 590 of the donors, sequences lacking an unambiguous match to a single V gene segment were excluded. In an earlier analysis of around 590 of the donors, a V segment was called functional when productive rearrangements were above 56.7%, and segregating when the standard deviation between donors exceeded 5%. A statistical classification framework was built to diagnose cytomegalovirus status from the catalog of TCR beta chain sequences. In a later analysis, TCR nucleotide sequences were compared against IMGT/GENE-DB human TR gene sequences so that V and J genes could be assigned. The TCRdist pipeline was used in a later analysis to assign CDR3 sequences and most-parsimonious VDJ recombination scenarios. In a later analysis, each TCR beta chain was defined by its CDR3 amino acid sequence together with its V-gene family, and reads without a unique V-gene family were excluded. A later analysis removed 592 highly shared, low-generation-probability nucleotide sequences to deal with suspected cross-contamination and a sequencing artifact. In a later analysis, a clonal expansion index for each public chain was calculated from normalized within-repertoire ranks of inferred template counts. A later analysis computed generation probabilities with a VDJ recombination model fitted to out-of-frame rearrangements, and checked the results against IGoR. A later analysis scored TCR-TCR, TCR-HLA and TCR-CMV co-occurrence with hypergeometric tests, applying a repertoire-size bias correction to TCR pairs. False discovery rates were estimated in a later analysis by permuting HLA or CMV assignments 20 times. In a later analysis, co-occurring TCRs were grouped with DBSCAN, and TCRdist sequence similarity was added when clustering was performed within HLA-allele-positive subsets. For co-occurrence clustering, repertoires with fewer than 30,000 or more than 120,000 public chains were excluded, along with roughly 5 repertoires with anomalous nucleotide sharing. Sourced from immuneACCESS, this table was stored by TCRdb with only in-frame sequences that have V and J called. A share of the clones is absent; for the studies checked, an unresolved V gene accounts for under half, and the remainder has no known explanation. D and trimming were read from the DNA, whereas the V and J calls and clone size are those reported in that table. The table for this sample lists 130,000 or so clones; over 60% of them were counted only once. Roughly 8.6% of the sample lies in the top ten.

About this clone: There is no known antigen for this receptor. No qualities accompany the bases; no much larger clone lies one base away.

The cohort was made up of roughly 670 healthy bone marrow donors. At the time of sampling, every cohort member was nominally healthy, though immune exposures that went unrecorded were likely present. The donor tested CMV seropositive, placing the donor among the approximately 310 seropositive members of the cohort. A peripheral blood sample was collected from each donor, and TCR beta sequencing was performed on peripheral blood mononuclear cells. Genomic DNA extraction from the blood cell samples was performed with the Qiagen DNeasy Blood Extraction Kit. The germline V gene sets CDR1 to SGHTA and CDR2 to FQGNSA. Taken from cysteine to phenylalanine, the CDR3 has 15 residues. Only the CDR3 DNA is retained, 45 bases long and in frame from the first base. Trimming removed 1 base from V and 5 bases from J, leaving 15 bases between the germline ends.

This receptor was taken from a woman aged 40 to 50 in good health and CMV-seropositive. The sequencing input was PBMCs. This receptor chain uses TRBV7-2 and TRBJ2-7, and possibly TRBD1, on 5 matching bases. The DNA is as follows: TGTGCCAGCAGCTTAGGGTCCGTAGGGGTCGACGAGCAGTACTTC. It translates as CASSLGSVGVDEQYF. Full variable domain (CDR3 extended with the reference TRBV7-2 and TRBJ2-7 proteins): GAGVSQSPSNKVTEKGKDVELRCDPISGHTALYWYRQSLGQGLEFLIYFQGNSAPDKSGLPSDRFSAERTGGSVSTLTIQRTQQEDSAVYLCASSLGSVGVDEQYFGPGTRLTVT.